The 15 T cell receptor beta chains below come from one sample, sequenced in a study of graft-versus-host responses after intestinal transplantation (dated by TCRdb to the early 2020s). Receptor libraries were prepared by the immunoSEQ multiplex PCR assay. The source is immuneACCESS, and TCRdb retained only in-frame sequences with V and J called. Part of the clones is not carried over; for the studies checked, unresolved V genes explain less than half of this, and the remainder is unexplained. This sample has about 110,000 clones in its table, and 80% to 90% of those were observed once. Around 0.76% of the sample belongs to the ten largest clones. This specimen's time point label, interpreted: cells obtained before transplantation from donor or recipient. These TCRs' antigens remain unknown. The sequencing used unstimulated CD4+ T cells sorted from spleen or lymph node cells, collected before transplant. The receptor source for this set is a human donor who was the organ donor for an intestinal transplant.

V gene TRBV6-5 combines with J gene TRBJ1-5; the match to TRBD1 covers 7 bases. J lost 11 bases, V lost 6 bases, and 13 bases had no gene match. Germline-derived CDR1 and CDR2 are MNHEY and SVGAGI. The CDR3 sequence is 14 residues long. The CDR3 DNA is TGTGCCAGCAGACAGACAGGGCCAGGGCAGTCCCAGCATTTT. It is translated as CASRQTGPGQSQHF.

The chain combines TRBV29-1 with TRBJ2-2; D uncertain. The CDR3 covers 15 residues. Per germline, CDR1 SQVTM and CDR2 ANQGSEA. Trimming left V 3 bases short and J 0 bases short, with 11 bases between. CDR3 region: CSVDRLQPNTGELFF. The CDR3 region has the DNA TGCAGCGTTGATAGGTTACAGCCGAACACCGGGGAGCTGTTTTTT.

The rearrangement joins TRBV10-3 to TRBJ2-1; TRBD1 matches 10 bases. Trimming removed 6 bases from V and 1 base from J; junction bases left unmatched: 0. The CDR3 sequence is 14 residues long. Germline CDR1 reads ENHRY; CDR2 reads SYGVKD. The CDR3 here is CAIRDRGSYNEQFF. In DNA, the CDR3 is TGTGCCATCAGGGACAGGGGGTCCTACAATGAGCAGTTCTTC.

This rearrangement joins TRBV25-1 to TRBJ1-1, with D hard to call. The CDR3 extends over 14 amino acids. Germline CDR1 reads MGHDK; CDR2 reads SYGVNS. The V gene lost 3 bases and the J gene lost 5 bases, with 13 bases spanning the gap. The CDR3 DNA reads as TGTGCCAGCAGTGACGGTACGGCCCGGACTGAAGCTTTCTTT. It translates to CASSDGTARTEAFF.

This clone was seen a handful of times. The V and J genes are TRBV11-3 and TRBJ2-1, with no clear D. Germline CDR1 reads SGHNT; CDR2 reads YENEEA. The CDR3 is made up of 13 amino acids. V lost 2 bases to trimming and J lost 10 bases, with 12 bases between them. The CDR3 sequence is CASSLMERREQFF. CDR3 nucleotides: TGTGCCAGCAGCTTAATGGAGAGGCGGGAGCAGTTCTTC.

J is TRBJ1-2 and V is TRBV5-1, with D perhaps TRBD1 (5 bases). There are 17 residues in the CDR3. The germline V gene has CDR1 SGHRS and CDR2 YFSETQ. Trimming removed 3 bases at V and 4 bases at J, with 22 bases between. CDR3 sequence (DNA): TGCGCCAGCAGCTCCGAGGCCCCGGGGCAACGGGGCTATGGCTACACCTTC. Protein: CASSSEAPGQRGYGYTF.

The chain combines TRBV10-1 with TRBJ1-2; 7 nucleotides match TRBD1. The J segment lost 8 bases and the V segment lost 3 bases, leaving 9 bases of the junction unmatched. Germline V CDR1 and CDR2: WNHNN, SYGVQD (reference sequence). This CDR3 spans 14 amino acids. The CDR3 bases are TGCGCCAGCAGTGACAGGGACAGCCCGGGCGGCTACACCTTC. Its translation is CASSDRDSPGGYTF.

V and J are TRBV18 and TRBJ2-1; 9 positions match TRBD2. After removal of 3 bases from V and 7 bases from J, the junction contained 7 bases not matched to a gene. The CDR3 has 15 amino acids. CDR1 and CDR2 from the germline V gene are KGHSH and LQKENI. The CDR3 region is CASSPSSGVRNEQFF. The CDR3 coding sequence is TGTGCCAGCTCACCCTCTAGCGGGGTAAGGAATGAGCAGTTCTTC.

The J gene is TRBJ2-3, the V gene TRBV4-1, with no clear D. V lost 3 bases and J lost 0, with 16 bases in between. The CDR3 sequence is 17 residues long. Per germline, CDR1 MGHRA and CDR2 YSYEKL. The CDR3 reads CASSQTPPKSSTDTQYF. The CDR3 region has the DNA TGCGCCAGCAGCCAGACCCCCCCGAAGTCTAGCACAGATACGCAGTATTTT.

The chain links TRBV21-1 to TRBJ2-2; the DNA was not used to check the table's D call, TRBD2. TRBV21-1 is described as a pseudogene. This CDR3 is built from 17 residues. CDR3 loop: CASSKGGSGSDTGELFF. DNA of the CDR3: TGTGCCAGCAGCAAAGGGGGTAGCGGGAGCGACACCGGGGAGCTGTTTTTT.

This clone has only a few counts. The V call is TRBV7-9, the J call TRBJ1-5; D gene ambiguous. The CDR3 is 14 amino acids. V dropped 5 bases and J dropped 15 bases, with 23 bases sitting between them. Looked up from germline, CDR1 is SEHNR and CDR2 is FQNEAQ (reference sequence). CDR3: CASSPDLGPGNGHF. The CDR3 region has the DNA TGTGCCAGCAGCCCGGACCTGGGCCCCGGGAATGGGCATTTT.

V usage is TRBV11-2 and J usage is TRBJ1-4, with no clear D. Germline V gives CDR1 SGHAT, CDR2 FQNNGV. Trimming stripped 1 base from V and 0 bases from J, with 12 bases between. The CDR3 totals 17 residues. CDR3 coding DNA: TGTGCCAGCAGCTTAGGTTCCAGCCTCGCAACTAATGAAAAACTGTTTTTT. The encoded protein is CASSLGSSLATNEKLFF.

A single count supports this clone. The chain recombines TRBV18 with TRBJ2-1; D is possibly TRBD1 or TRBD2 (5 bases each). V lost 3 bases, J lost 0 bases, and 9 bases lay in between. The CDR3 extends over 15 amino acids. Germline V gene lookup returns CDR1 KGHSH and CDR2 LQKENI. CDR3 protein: CASSPRDRSYNEQFF. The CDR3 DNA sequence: TGTGCCAGCTCACCCCGGGACCGCTCCTACAATGAGCAGTTCTTC.

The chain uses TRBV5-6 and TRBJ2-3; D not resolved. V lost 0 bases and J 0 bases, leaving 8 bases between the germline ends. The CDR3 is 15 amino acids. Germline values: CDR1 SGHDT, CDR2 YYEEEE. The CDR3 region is CASSLVSTSTDTQYF. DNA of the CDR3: TGTGCCAGCAGCTTGGTCAGTACTAGCACAGATACGCAGTATTTT.

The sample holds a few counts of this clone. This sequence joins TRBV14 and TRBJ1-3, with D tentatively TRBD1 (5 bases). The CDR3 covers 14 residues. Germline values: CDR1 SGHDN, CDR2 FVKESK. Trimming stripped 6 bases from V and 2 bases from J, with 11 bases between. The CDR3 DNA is TGTGCCAGCAGGGGACCGGGCACTGGAAACACCATATATTTT. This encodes CASRGPGTGNTIYF.